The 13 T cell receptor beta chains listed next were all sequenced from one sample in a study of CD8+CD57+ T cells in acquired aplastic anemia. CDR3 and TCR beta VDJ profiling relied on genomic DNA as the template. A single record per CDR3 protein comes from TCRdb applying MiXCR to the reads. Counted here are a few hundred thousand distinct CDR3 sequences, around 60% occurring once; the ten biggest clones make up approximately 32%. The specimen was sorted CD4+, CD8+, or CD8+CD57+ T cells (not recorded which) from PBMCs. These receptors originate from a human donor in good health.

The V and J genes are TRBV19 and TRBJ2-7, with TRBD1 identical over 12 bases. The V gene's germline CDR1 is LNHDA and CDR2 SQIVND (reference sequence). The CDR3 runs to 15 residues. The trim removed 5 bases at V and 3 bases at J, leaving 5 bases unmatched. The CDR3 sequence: CASSSGQGAFYEQYF. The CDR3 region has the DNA TGTGCCAGTAGTTCGGGACAGGGGGCCTTCTACGAGCAGTACTTC.

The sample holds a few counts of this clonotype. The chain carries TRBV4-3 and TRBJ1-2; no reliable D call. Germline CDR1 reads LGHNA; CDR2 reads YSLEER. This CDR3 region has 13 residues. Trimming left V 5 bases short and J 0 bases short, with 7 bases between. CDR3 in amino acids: CASSSSPNYGYTF. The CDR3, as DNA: TGCGCCAGCAGCTCCTCTCCTAACTATGGCTACACCTTC.

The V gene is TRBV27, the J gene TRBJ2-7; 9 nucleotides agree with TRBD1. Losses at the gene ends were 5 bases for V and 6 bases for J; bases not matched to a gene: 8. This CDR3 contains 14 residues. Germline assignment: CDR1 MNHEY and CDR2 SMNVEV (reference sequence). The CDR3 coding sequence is TGTGCCAGCAGTGTAGGACAGGGGCTCTGCGAGCAGTACTTC. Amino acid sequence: CASSVGQGLCEQYF.

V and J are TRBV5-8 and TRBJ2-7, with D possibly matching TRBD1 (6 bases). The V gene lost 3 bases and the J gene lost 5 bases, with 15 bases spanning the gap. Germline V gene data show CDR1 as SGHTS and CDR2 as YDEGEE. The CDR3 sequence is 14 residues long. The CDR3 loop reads CASSWGMGTNEQYF. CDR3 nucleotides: TGTGCCAGCAGCTGGGGGATGGGGACAAACGAGCAGTACTTC.

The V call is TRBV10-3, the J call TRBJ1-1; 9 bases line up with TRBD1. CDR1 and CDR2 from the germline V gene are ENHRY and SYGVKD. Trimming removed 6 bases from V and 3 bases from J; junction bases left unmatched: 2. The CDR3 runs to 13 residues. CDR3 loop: CAIRGTGYTEAFF. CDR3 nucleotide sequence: TGTGCCATCAGGGGGACAGGGTACACTGAAGCTTTCTTT.

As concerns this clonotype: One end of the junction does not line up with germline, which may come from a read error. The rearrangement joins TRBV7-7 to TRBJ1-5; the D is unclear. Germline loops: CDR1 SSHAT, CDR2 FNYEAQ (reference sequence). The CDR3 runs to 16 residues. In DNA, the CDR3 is TGTGCTAGCAGCTTAGCAGACCTGGGGAAGAATCAGCCCCAGCATTTT. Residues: CASSLADLGKNQPQHF.

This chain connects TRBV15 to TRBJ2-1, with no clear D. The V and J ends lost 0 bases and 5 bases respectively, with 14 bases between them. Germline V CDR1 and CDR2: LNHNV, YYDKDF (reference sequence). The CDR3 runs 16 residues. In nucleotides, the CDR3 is TGTGCCACCAGCAGAGACGGGTGGGGTAGGGACAATGAGCAGTTCTTC. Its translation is CATSRDGWGRDNEQFF.

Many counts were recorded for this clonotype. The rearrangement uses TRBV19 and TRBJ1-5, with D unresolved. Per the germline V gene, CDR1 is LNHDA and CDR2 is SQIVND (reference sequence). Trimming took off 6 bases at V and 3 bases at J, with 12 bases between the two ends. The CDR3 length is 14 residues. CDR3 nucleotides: TGTGCCAGTAGGGGTCGGGAGTTCAATCAGCCCCAGCATTTT. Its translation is CASRGREFNQPQHF.

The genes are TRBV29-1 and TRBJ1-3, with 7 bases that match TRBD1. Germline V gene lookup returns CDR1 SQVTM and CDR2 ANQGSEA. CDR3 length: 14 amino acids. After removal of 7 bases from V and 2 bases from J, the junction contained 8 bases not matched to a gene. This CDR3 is CSAKQDRAGNTIYF. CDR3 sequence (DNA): TGCAGCGCAAAACAAGACAGGGCTGGAAACACCATATATTTT.

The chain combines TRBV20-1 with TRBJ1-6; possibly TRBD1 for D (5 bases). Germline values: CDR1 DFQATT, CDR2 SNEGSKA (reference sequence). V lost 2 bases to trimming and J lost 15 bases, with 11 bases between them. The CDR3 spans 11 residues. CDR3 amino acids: CSARSGTFLHF. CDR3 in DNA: TGCAGTGCTAGAAGTGGGACGTTCCTCCACTTT.

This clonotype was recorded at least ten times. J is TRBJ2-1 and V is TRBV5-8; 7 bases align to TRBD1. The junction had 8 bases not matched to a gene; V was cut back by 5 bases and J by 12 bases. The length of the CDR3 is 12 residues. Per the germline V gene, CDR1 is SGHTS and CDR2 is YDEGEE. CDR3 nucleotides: TGTGCCAGCAGTTATGGACAGGCAGGGCAGTTCTTC. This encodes CASSYGQAGQFF.

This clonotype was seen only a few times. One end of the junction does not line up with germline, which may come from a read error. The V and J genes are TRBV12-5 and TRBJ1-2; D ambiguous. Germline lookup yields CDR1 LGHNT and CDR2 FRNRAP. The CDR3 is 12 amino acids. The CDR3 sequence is CVSSSVNYGYTF. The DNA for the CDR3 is TGTGTCAGCAGTTCGGTCAACTATGGTTACACCTTC. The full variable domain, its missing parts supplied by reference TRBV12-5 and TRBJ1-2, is DARVTQTPRHKVTEMGQEVTMRCQPILGHNTVFWYRQTMMQGLELLAYFRNRAPLDDSGMPKDRFSAEMPDATLATLKIQPSEPRDSAVYFCVSSSVNYGYTFGSGTRLTVV.

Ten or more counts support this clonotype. The CDR3, as DNA: TGTGCCAGCAGCCAAGTGGCGGGAGCCTACGAGCAGTACTTC. Translation gives CASSQVAGAYEQYF. The J gene is TRBJ2-7, the V gene TRBV14, with 7 bases matching TRBD2. Germline CDR1 SGHDN, CDR2 FVKESK. The CDR3 covers 14 residues. J lost 2 bases, V lost 1 base, and 2 bases had no gene match.